This T cell receptor (beta chain) was profiled in a study of cytomegalovirus exposure and HLA in healthy donors. Though probably carrying unrecorded immune exposures, donors were nominally healthy at sampling. V lost 6 bases, J lost 6 bases, and 14 bases stayed unmatched. Germline CDR1 and CDR2: LNHDA and SQIVND (reference sequence). This CDR3 is 16 amino acids long. The PCR ran on 60 Vbeta and 13 Jbeta primers. TCRdb's table, derived via immunoSEQ multiplex PCR, lists solely in-frame clones and lacks some. This table holds 98,000 or so clones, roughly 80% found once. The chain joins TRBV19 to TRBJ2-1; 7 nucleotides match TRBD2. The receptor comes from a woman aged 35 to 49 in good health and CMV-seronegative. The sample taken for sequencing was PBMCs. The CDR3 nucleotides read TGTGCCAGTAGCAGGTCGGCGGGAGACCGCCTCAATGAGCAGTTCTTC. Translated, it gives CASSRSAGDRLNEQFF.